Listed here are 32 T cell receptor beta chains from one sample, sequenced in a study of T cell repertoires in cytomegalovirus infection. Their antigens are not known. TCRdb ran MiXCR on the reads and lists one entry per CDR3 protein. Here the sample spans roughly 180,000 distinct CDR3 sequences, approximately 21% being singletons. The specimen comprised CD8+ T cells from cultured PBMCs, sampled from culture after CMV antigen stimulation. These receptors all stem from a human donor in good health (CMV status not recorded). Some clones in this sample may be carry-over from other donors' samples.

The V call is TRBV6-6, the J call TRBJ1-1; perhaps TRBD1 as D (5 bases). CDR1 MNHNY and CDR2 SVGAGI come from the germline V gene (reference sequence). V was clipped by 6 bases and J by 7 bases, with 21 bases between them. The CDR3 contains 15 residues. This CDR3 reads CASSDRRGNVGEAFF. The CDR3 DNA sequence: TGTGCCAGCAGCGACCGACGGGGGAACGTCGGTGAAGCTTTCTTT.

The chain uses TRBV6-2 or TRBV6-3 and TRBJ2-5; D is possibly TRBD1 (6 bases). CDR3 length: 16 amino acids. Germline CDR1 and CDR2: MNHEY and SVGEGT. V was trimmed by 10 bases and J by 5 bases, leaving 26 bases between them. The CDR3 nucleotides are TGTGCCACCCTAACCCTACAGGGAATGGCCGGGGAGACCCAGTACTTC. Translating gives CATLTLQGMAGETQYF.

This clonotype was detected a few times. This CDR3 reads CASSRGGATNYGYTF. CDR3 nucleotides: TGTGCCAGCAGTAGGGGAGGAGCGACAAACTATGGCTACACCTTC. V gene TRBV7-9 combines with J gene TRBJ1-2; D possibly corresponds to TRBD1 (5 bases). Trimming removed 6 bases at V and 2 bases at J, with 16 bases between. The CDR3 sequence is 15 residues long. Per the germline V gene, CDR1 is SEHNR and CDR2 is FQNEAQ (reference sequence).

This clonotype was counted only a few times. V is TRBV12-3 or TRBV12-4 and J is TRBJ2-7; D perhaps matches TRBD2 (6 bases). V lost 3 bases and J 3 bases, leaving 15 bases between the germline ends. CDR3 length equals 15 residues. For the CDR3, the DNA is TGTGCCAGCAGTTTGGGACTGCGGCTAGTCTACGAGCAGTACTTC. Translating it yields CASSLGLRLVYEQYF.

This clonotype showed up many times. The V and J genes are TRBV7-2 and TRBJ1-1; possible D gene TRBD1, 6 bases. Germline V lookup: CDR1 SGHTA, CDR2 FQGNSA. Trimming cost V 0 bases and J 4 bases, with 9 bases left between them. The CDR3 extends over 14 amino acids. CDR3 sequence: CASSLAPGATEAFF. CDR3 bases: TGTGCCAGCAGCTTAGCACCAGGGGCCACTGAAGCTTTCTTT.

This clonotype was picked up a small number of times. The V gene is TRBV7-8, the J gene TRBJ1-5; TRBD1 is a possible D gene (5 bases). The germline V gene encodes CDR1 SGHVS and CDR2 FQNEAQ. V was trimmed by 1 base and J by 4 bases, leaving 23 bases between them. CDR3 length: 19 residues. CDR3 sequence (DNA): TGTGCCAGCAGCTTAGAGGGGCCGTTGGTCCGTATCTTTAATCAGCCCCAGCATTTT. Translation: CASSLEGPLVRIFNQPQHF.

Concerning this clonotype: The junction shows a germline mismatch at one end, possibly a read error. The chain carries TRBV4-1 and TRBJ2-7, with 7 bases that match TRBD1. This CDR3 has 15 residues. In germline, CDR1 is MGHRA, CDR2 YSYEKL. The DNA for the CDR3 is TGCGCCAGTAGCCGACCCGGGACAGCGGTCGACGAGCAGTACTTC. Translation: CASSRPGTAVDEQYF.

This chain joins TRBV4-3 and TRBJ2-7, with 12 bases that match TRBD1. V dropped 0 bases and J dropped 7; count of bases not matched to a gene: 10. Germline CDR1 LGHNA, CDR2 YSLEER. The CDR3 length is 17 residues. The CDR3 DNA is TGCGCCAGCAGCCAAGACTTTCCGGGACAGGGGGCCGAGGAGCAGTACTTC. It translates to CASSQDFPGQGAEEQYF.

V is TRBV7-8 and J is TRBJ1-3; the D is unclear. The CDR3 contains 12 residues. From germline, CDR1 is SGHVS and CDR2 FQNEAQ. V gave up 4 bases and J gave up 3 bases, with 4 bases separating them. Here the CDR3 DNA reads TGTGCCAGCAGCTCCTTTGGAAACACCATATATTTT. Protein product: CASSSFGNTIYF.

V gene TRBV28 combines with J gene TRBJ2-5; a possible D gene is TRBD1 (5 bases). Germline assignment: CDR1 MDHEN and CDR2 SYDVKM. The V end was cut by 1 base, the J end by 6 bases, with 21 bases between. The CDR3 totals 17 residues. The CDR3 DNA follows: TGTGCCAGCAGTTTATCATTTAGGGAAGGGGCGTTGAAGACCCAGTACTTC. Amino acid sequence: CASSLSFREGALKTQYF. Filled out from reference TRBV28 and TRBJ2-5, the complete variable domain reads DVKVTQSSRYLVKRTGEKVFLECVQDMDHENMFWYRQDPGLGLRLIYFSYDVKMKEKGDIPEGYSVSREKKERFSLILESASTNQTSMYLCASSLSFREGALKTQYFGPGTRLLVL.

The chain couples TRBV6-6 to TRBJ2-1; 7 bases match TRBD1. The CDR3 is 14 residues long. Trimming at V came to 5 bases and at J to 4 bases, leaving 5 bases not matched to a gene. CDR1 is MNHNY, CDR2 SVGAGI, per germline (reference sequence). CDR3 sequence: CASSGPGQYNEQFF. CDR3 nucleotide sequence: TGTGCCAGCAGTGGCCCGGGACAGTACAATGAGCAGTTCTTC.

The chain combines TRBV7-2 with TRBJ1-1; D uncertain. The CDR3 contains 14 residues. Trimming removed 5 bases at V and 4 bases at J, with 14 bases between. Germline values: CDR1 SGHTA, CDR2 FQGNSA. In DNA form, the CDR3 reads TGTGCCAGCAGCCCTCAGCGGAGAGGCACTGAAGCTTTCTTT. Its protein product is CASSPQRRGTEAFF.

This clonotype was detected once. The CDR3 does not close with the conserved phenylalanine or tryptophan, likely indicating a read error. The V and J genes are TRBV7-8 and TRBJ2-3; D is possibly TRBD1 (6 bases). Germline CDR1 reads SGHVS; CDR2 reads FQNEAQ. CDR3 size: 16 residues. V gave up 5 bases and J gave up 0 bases, with 15 bases separating them. The CDR3 DNA is TGTGCCAGCAGCATTTACAGGGTTTCTAGCACAGATACGCAGTATTCT. This gives the protein CASSIYRVSSTDTQYS.

This clonotype was counted a few times. The genes are TRBV6-6 and TRBJ1-4; 7 positions match TRBD1. Trimming cost V 7 bases and J 0 bases; bases outside gene matches: 8. This CDR3 has 16 amino acids. Germline CDR1 and CDR2: MNHNY and SVGAGI (reference sequence). Here the CDR3 DNA reads TGTGCCAGCACCCAGGGGGGGCTTGCAACTAATGAAAAACTGTTTTTT. Translated, it gives CASTQGGLATNEKLFF.

This clonotype was observed a handful of times. DNA for the CDR3: TGTGCCAGCAGCTTTTTACATGTTGGAAAAACGGTCACATGGGCAGGGGACTCCTACGAGCAGTACTTC. Translation gives CASSFLHVGKTVTWAGDSYEQYF. This chain uses TRBV7-8 with TRBJ2-7; D might be TRBD1 (6 bases). Per the germline V gene, CDR1 is SGHVS and CDR2 is FQNEAQ. This CDR3 has 23 amino acids. Trimming stripped 3 bases from V and 0 bases from J, with 36 bases between.

The rearrangement uses TRBV5-1 and TRBJ1-1; no firm D call. The CDR3 is made up of 12 amino acids. Trimming took off 5 bases at V and 6 bases at J, with 11 bases between the two ends. CDR1 is SGHRS, CDR2 YFSETQ, per germline. As DNA, the CDR3 is TGCGCCAGCAGAGGTGGGTCCCCTGAAGCTTTCTTT. Its translation: CASRGGSPEAFF.

There are a few counts of this clonotype. The genes are TRBV6-2 or TRBV6-3 and TRBJ2-3; D perhaps matches TRBD2 (6 bases). The germline V gene has CDR1 MNHEY and CDR2 SVGEGT. This CDR3 comprises 16 residues. The germline V and J ends were trimmed by 6 bases and 2 bases, with 18 bases remaining between them. In DNA, the CDR3 is TGTGCCAGCAGGCTGGACTACCGCCCCTTCACAGATACGCAGTATTTT. It yields the protein CASRLDYRPFTDTQYF.

The chain combines TRBV6-2 or TRBV6-3 with TRBJ1-1; 8 bases match TRBD1. Trimming took 2 bases from V and 10 from J; bases not matched to a gene: 0. The V gene's germline CDR1 is MNHEY and CDR2 SVGEGT. There are 11 residues in the CDR3. In DNA, the CDR3 is TGTGCCAGCAGTTACGGACAGGGAGCTTTCTTT. This gives the protein CASSYGQGAFF.

This clonotype was seen a few times. The V gene is TRBV7-9, the J gene TRBJ1-2; D call uncertain. Trimming shortened V by 0 bases and J by 4 bases, and 9 bases separated the two germline ends. The CDR3 runs to 14 residues. Per germline, CDR1 SEHNR and CDR2 FQNEAQ (reference sequence). CDR3 sequence: CASSLAPATYGYTF. CDR3 DNA sequence: TGTGCCAGCAGCTTAGCGCCGGCCACCTATGGCTACACCTTC. The full variable domain, its missing parts supplied by reference TRBV7-9 and TRBJ1-2, is DTGVSQNPRHKITKRGQNVTFRCDPISEHNRLYWYRQTLGQGPEFLTYFQNEAQLEKSRLLSDRFSAERPKGSFSTLEIQRTEQGDSAMYLCASSLAPATYGYTFGSGTRLTVV.

This sequence joins TRBV12-3 or TRBV12-4 and TRBJ2-7, with D unresolved. There are 12 residues in the CDR3. Trimming left V 5 bases short and J 6 bases short, with 11 bases between. The chain's CDR3 is CASSPYGLEQYF. Written as DNA, the CDR3 is TGTGCCAGCAGTCCTTATGGGCTCGAGCAGTACTTC.

The rearrangement joins TRBV12-3 or TRBV12-4 to TRBJ2-7; D might be TRBD2 (6 bases). The CDR3 runs 12 residues. The germline V and J ends were trimmed by 6 bases and 4 bases, with 10 bases remaining between them. The CDR3 loop reads CASSGSRYEQYF. DNA of the CDR3: TGTGCCAGCAGCGGGAGTAGATACGAGCAGTACTTC.

This clonotype was picked up a small number of times. The chain is built from TRBV7-2 and TRBJ1-6; 7 positions match TRBD1. Germline lookup yields CDR1 SGHTA and CDR2 FQGNSA. V lost 1 base and J lost 0; bases outside the gene matches: 0. The CDR3 extends over 16 amino acids. CDR3 DNA sequence: TGTGCCAGCAGCTTAGACAGGGGCTCCTATAATTCACCCCTCCACTTT. Translating it yields CASSLDRGSYNSPLHF.

This CDR3 reads CASSPLGLAGGNTGELFF. In DNA form, the CDR3 reads TGTGCCAGCAGCCCACTGGGACTAGCGGGGGGAAACACCGGGGAGCTGTTTTTT. V and J are TRBV7-3 and TRBJ2-2, with 15 bases that match TRBD2. The CDR3 is 18 residues long. Germline-derived CDR1 and CDR2 are SGHTA and FQGTGA. J was trimmed by 2 bases and V by 5 bases; bases with no gene match: 6. The full variable domain, with the rest looked up from reference TRBV7-3 and TRBJ2-2, is GAGVSQTPSNKVTEKGKYVELRCDPISGHTALYWYRQSLGQGPEFLIYFQGTGAADDSGLPNDRFFAVRPEGSVSTLKIQRTERGDSAVYLCASSPLGLAGGNTGELFFGEGSRLTVL.

This clonotype has at least ten counts. V and J are TRBV12-3 or TRBV12-4 and TRBJ1-1; no clear D gene. The V gene lost 1 base and the J gene lost 0 bases, with 6 bases spanning the gap. The CDR3 is made up of 14 amino acids. In DNA form, the CDR3 reads TGTGCCAGCAGTTTAGACAGATTGAACACTGAAGCTTTCTTT. Encoded protein: CASSLDRLNTEAFF.

The V and J genes are TRBV7-2 and TRBJ1-2, with D perhaps TRBD1 (5 bases). The CDR3 sequence is 13 residues long. The germline CDR1 and CDR2 sequences are SGHTA and FQGNSA. CDR3 nucleotide sequence: TGTGCTCTGTTGGGGGTCAATAACTATGGCTACACCTTC. Residues: CALLGVNNYGYTF.

This clonotype has only one observation. The germline gene is not matched at one end of the junction; a read error may be the cause. The rearrangement links TRBV7-2 to TRBJ1-6, with D maybe TRBD1 (6 bases). Per germline, CDR1 SGHTA and CDR2 FQGNSA. The CDR3 is made up of 16 amino acids. This chain's CDR3 is CASSPHRDSYNSPLPF. The CDR3 DNA follows: TGTGCCAGCAGCCCTCACAGGGACTCCTATAATTCACCCCTCCCCTTT.

This chain connects TRBV4-3 to TRBJ1-2, with D hard to call. V lost 1 base to trimming and J lost 6 bases, with 18 bases between them. The length of the CDR3 is 16 residues. Germline CDR1 is LGHNA and CDR2 is YSLEER. Here the CDR3 reads CASSQGFVEGRNGYTF. The CDR3 region has the DNA TGCGCCAGCAGCCAAGGTTTTGTTGAAGGTCGTAATGGCTACACCTTC.

This chain connects TRBV27 to TRBJ2-3; D not resolved. CDR3 length equals 11 residues. Per the germline V gene, CDR1 is MNHEY and CDR2 is SMNVEV (reference sequence). The V and J ends lost 9 bases and 2 bases respectively, with 6 bases between them. This CDR3 is CASWATDTQYF. The CDR3 nucleotides are TGTGCCAGTTGGGCCACAGATACGCAGTATTTT.

This clonotype was counted a few times. The genes are TRBV7-9 and TRBJ1-2, with D unresolved. The V and J ends lost 5 bases and 6 bases respectively, with 13 bases between them. From germline, CDR1 is SEHNR and CDR2 FQNEAQ (reference sequence). The CDR3 is 13 amino acids. CDR3 amino acids: CASSQGGLDGYTF. CDR3 sequence (DNA): TGTGCCAGCAGCCAAGGAGGGTTGGATGGCTACACCTTC.

V and J are TRBV6-6 and TRBJ2-7; 7 bases agree with TRBD2. The CDR3 has 13 amino acids. Germline CDR1 and CDR2: MNHNY and SVGAGI (reference sequence). J was trimmed by 2 bases and V by 7 bases; bases with no gene match: 5. CDR3 in amino acids: CASTSGGAYEQYF. CDR3 bases: TGTGCCAGCACCTCGGGGGGTGCCTACGAGCAGTACTTC.

The chain uses TRBV9 and TRBJ1-2, with 7 bases lining up with TRBD1. Trimming took 3 bases from V and 5 from J; bases not matched to a gene: 7. The germline CDR1 and CDR2 sequences are SGDLS and YYNGEE. CDR3 size: 14 residues. CDR3: CASSGQGGGYGYTF. CDR3 DNA sequence: TGTGCCAGCAGCGGACAGGGCGGTGGTTATGGCTACACCTTC. The variable domain in full, with the rest retrieved from reference TRBV9 and TRBJ1-2, is DSGVTQTPKHLITATGQRVTLRCSPRSGDLSVYWYQQSLDQGLQFLIQYYNGEERAKGNILERFSAQQFPDLHSELNLSSLELGDSALYFCASSGQGGGYGYTFGSGTRLTVV.

The count of this clonotype is one. The chain carries TRBV27 and TRBJ1-6, with TRBD1 as a possible D gene (6 bases). This CDR3 is built from 15 residues. The V gene lost 5 bases and the J gene lost 6 bases, with 14 bases spanning the gap. Germline CDR1 is MNHEY and CDR2 is SMNVEV (reference sequence). The CDR3 is CASSPPDRLNSPLHF. For the CDR3, the DNA is TGTGCCAGCAGTCCCCCGGACAGACTTAATTCACCCCTCCACTTT.